The TCR beta chain described here comes from a study of blood T cell repertoires in COVID-19. The V and J ends lost 6 bases and 5 bases, in that order; junction bases with no gene match: 8. CDR1 is SGHVS and CDR2 is FQNEAQ in the germline V gene. This CDR3 is 15 amino acids long. Produced via immunoSEQ multiplex PCR; TCRdb's table is partial and in-frame only. This sample has more than 150,000 clones; about 90% occur once, and the top ten carry 0.55% to 0.8%. The receptor was isolated from a man in his fifties with acute or convalescent COVID-19. The sample comprised peripheral blood. The J gene is TRBJ2-5, the V gene TRBV7-8; 11 bases agree with TRBD2. Written as DNA, the CDR3 is TGTGCCAGCAGTCCTTCGGCTAGCGGGGGGGAGACCCAGTACTTC. Protein sequence: CASSPSASGGETQYF.